This T cell receptor beta chain was obtained from a study of OX40 agonist ivuxolimab in advanced cancers. Produced via immunoSEQ multiplex PCR; TCRdb's table is partial and in-frame only. The sample holds about 58,000 clones, about 89% seen once. The germline gives CDR1 MNHNS, CDR2 SASEGT. Trimming took off 8 bases at V and 7 bases at J, with 15 bases between the two ends. The CDR3 is 12 amino acids. This TCR came from an adult with an advanced solid tumor such as melanoma, head and neck, liver or kidney cancer. V usage is TRBV6-1 and J usage is TRBJ2-7; D is perhaps TRBD1 (5 bases). Sequencing used CD4+ or CD8+ T cells sorted from blood, obtained in a trial of the OX40 agonist ivuxolimab. The CDR3 coding sequence is TGTGCCAGCGAAGGGAAGGGGTGGGAGCAGTACGTC. Its translation is CASEGKGWEQYV.